The T cell receptor (beta chain) under discussion was sequenced for a study of T cell changes during pregnancy in multiple sclerosis. The data were produced by immunoSEQ multiplex PCR, yet TCRdb's version contains in-frame clones alone and is incomplete. The sample holds approximately 88,000 clones, about 95% seen once. From germline, CDR1 is SGHRS and CDR2 YFSETQ. V was clipped by 0 bases and J by 5 bases; unmatched bases: 8. This CDR3 contains 15 residues. The receptor's source is a female donor with multiple sclerosis, enrolled in a pregnancy study. The specimen was peripheral blood, collected in the second trimester of pregnancy. The chain couples TRBV5-1 to TRBJ2-7, with TRBD2 matching over 7 bases. CDR3 sequence: CASSLAWGGGNEQYF. Written as DNA, the CDR3 is TGCGCCAGCAGCTTGGCCTGGGGGGGTGGAAACGAGCAGTACTTC.